This entry features one T cell receptor (beta chain) sequence. Its target is not known. Every donor provided one blood sample measuring 2.5 to 3 ml. Template switching was used to attach UMIs, which incorporated a 6-nucleotide sample barcode. Each CDR3 protein gets one entry in TCRdb, which reprocessed the 5' RACE reads and gives no DNA. Here the sample table reports 210,000 or so distinct CDR3 sequences. This specimen belongs to a study of monozygotic twins with inflammatory bowel disease. General study points: Neither one strong signal nor one clonotype associated with IBD was supported. Especially where disease activity was present, IBD patients had fewer clonotypes in common with others than healthy twins did.

The length of the CDR3 is 13 residues. The sequenced sample was blood. This receptor was identified in a human donor with ulcerative colitis or Crohn's disease, or a healthy co-twin of an affected twin (not recorded which). The chain is built from TRBV12-3 or TRBV12-4 and TRBJ1-1. CDR3 amino acids: CASRSSEYTEAFF.